This TCR beta chain was sequenced during a study of blood T cell repertoires in COVID-19. As for the study in general: The United States, Italy and Spain were the sources of the acute and convalescent COVID-19 samples. PBMCs, B-cell-depleted T cells, or T cells were the source of the cDNA or gDNA that made up the material.

V was shortened by 4 bases and J by 7 bases, with 12 bases between the two germline ends. This CDR3 spans 13 amino acids. Per the germline V gene, CDR1 is SGHKS and CDR2 is YYEKEE (reference sequence). Study processing details: Estimates of nucleated cell counts were drawn from the amplification of reference gene primers. Only in-frame clones appear in the TCRdb table, and some are missing; sequencing was by immunoSEQ multiplex PCR. From that table come the V and J calls and clone size; the DNA was used to work out D and trimming. Among around 29,000 clones listed, more than 80% were seen once. What was sequenced was peripheral blood. The clonotype was recovered from a man aged 60-69 years with acute or convalescent COVID-19. The rearrangement uses TRBV5-5 and TRBJ1-5, with TRBD1 as a possible D gene (6 bases). CDR3 sequence reads: CASSVQRGQPQHF. CDR3 bases: TGTGCCAGCAGCGTACAAAGGGGGCAGCCCCAGCATTTT.